This T cell receptor beta chain was recorded in a study of tumor-infiltrating lymphocytes in localized non-small cell lung cancer. Overall study context: Several tumor histologies, both smoking statuses, and some post-neoadjuvant chemotherapy samples were included. Study results and limitations: Only some patients had TCR sequencing, depending on available tissue. Different pieces of the same tissue went to different assays, confounding technical variation with intratumor heterogeneity.

CDR3 length: 19 residues. Some clones are missing from TCRdb's copy, which holds only in-frame ones; the method was immunoSEQ multiplex PCR. Of 13,000 to 15,000 clones in the sample, approximately 71% are singletons; the top ten hold approximately 20%. As regards this clone: Antigen: not known.

The chain employs TRBV12-2 and TRBJ2-7; the listed D gene, TRBD2, was not tested against the DNA. TRBV12-2 is assigned pseudogene status. This clonotype originated in a human donor with non-small cell lung cancer. The sequenced material came from uninvolved lung tissue not adjacent to the tumor. CDR3 sequence (DNA): TGTGCAAGTCGCCACCCTTTAATAGCGGGAGTAACGGGTCGCTACGAGCAGTACTTC. It yields the protein CASRHPLIAGVTGRYEQYF.